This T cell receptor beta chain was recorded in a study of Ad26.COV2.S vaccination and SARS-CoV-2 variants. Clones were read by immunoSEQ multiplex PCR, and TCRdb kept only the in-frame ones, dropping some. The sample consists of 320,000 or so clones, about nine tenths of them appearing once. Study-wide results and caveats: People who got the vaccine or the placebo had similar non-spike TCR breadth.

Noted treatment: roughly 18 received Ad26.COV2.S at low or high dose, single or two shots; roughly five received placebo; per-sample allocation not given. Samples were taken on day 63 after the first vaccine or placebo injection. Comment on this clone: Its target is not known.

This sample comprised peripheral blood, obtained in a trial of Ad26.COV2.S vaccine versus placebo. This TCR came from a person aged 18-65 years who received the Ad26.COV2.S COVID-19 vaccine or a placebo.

The CDR3 loop is CASSLGPSYNEQFF. The CDR3 DNA reads as TGTGCCAGCAGCTTAGGACCGTCCTACAATGAGCAGTTCTTC. The rearrangement uses TRBV7-6 and TRBJ2-1, with D hard to call. The CDR3 length is 14 residues. The ends were cut back, 1 base at V and 1 base at J, with 5 bases in the middle. Germline loops: CDR1 SGHVS, CDR2 FNYEAQ.